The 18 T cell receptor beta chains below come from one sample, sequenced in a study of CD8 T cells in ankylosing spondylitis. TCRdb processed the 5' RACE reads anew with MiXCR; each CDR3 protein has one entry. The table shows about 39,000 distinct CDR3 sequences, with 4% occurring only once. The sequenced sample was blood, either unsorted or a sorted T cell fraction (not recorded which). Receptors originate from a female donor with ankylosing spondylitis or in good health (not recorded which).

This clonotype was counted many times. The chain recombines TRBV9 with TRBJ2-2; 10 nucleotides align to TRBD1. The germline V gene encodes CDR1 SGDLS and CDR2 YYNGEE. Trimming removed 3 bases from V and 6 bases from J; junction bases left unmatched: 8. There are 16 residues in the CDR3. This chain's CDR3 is CASSGDRGERAGELFF. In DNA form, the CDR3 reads TGTGCCAGCAGCGGGGACAGGGGCGAAAGGGCCGGGGAGCTGTTTTTT.

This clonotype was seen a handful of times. The CDR3 nucleotides read TGTGCCAGCAGCGCACCCCAAACAGGCTCTGGGGCCAACGTCCTGACTTTC. Its translation is CASSAPQTGSGANVLTF. This chain links TRBV9 with TRBJ2-6; tentative D call: TRBD1 (5 bases). CDR3 size: 17 residues. V gave up 3 bases and J gave up 0 bases, with 13 bases separating them. CDR1 is SGDLS and CDR2 is YYNGEE in the germline V gene.

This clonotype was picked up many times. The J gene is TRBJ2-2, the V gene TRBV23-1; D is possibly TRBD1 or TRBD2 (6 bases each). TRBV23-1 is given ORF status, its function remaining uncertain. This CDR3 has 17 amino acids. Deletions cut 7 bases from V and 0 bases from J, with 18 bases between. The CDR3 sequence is CASTTGTRESNTGELFF. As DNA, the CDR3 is TGCGCCAGCACCACCGGGACACGGGAGTCGAACACCGGGGAGCTGTTTTTT.

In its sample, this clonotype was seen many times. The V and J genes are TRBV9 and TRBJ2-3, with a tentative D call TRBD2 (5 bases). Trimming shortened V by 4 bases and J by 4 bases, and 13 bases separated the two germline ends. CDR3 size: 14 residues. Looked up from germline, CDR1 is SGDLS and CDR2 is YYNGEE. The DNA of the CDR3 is TGTGCCAGCAGCACCGGACTCGGGGCAGATACGCAGTATTTT. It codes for CASSTGLGADTQYF.

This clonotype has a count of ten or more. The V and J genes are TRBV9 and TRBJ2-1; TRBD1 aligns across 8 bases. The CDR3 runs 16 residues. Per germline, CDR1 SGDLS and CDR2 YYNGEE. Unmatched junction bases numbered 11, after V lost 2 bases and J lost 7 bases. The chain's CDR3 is CASSVLPGQVGNEQFF. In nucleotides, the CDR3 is TGTGCCAGCAGCGTTTTACCGGGACAGGTGGGGAATGAGCAGTTCTTC.

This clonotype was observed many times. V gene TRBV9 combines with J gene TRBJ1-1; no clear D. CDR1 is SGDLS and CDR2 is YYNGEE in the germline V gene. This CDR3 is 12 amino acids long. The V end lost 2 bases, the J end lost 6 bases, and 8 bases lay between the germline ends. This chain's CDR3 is CASSVDGPEAFF. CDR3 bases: TGTGCCAGCAGCGTGGACGGACCTGAAGCTTTCTTT.

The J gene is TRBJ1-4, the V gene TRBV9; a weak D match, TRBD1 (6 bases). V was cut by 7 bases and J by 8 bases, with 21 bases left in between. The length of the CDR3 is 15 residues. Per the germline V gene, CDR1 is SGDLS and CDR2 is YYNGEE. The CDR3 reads CASPGGGLFDEKLFF. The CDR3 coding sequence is TGTGCCAGCCCCGGGGGGGGGCTGTTTGACGAAAAACTGTTTTTT. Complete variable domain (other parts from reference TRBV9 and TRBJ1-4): DSGVTQTPKHLITATGQRVTLRCSPRSGDLSVYWYQQSLDQGLQFLIQYYNGEERAKGNILERFSAQQFPDLHSELNLSSLELGDSALYFCASPGGGLFDEKLFFGSGTQLSVL.

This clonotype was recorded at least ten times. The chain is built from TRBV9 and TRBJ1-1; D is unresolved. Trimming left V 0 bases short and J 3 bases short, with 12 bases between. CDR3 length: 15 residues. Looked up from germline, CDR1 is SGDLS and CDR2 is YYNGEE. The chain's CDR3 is CASSVDGRKDTEAFF. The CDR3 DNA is TGTGCCAGCAGCGTAGATGGGAGGAAGGACACTGAAGCTTTCTTT.

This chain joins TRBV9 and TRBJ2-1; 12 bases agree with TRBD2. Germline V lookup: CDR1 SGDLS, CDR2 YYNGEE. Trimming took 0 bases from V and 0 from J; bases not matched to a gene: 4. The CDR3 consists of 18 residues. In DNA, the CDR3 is TGTGCCAGCAGCGTAGGACTAGCGGGGGACCGCTCCTACAATGAGCAGTTCTTC. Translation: CASSVGLAGDRSYNEQFF.

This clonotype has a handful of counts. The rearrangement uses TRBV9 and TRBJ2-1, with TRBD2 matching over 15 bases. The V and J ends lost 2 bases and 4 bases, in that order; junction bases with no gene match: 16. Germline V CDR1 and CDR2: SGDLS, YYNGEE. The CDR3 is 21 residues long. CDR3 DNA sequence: TGTGCCAGCAGCGTTTTGGGTGGGACTAGCGGGGGGACCGCCACATACAATGAGCAGTTCTTC. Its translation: CASSVLGGTSGGTATYNEQFF.

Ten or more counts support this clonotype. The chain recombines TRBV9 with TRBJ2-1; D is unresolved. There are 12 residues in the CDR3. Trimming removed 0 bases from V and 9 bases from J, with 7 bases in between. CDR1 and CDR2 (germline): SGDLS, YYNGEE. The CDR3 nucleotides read TGTGCCAGCAGCGTAGATGTTGGTGAGCAGTTCTTC. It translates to CASSVDVGEQFF.

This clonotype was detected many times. CDR3 in amino acids: CASSAGPAGSGAHTNEKLFF. CDR3 nucleotide sequence: TGTGCCAGCAGCGCGGGCCCGGCAGGGTCCGGAGCGCATACTAATGAAAAACTGTTTTTT. J is TRBJ1-4 and V is TRBV9, with D perhaps TRBD1 (5 bases). Germline V gene lookup returns CDR1 SGDLS and CDR2 YYNGEE. This CDR3 is 20 amino acids long. V lost 3 bases and J lost 2, with 26 bases in between. Filled out from reference TRBV9 and TRBJ1-4, the complete variable domain reads DSGVTQTPKHLITATGQRVTLRCSPRSGDLSVYWYQQSLDQGLQFLIQYYNGEERAKGNILERFSAQQFPDLHSELNLSSLELGDSALYFCASSAGPAGSGAHTNEKLFFGSGTQLSVL.

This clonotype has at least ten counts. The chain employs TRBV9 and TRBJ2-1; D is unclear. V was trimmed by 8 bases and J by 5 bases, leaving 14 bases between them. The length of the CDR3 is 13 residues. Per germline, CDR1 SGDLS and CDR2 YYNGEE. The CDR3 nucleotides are TGTGCCAGTCATGGGGTAACTCACAATGAGCAGTTCTTC. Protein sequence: CASHGVTHNEQFF.

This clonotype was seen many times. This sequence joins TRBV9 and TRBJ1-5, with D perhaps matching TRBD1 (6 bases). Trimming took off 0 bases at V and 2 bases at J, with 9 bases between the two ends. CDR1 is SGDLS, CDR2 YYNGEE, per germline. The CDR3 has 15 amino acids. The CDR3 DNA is TGTGCCAGCAGCGTAGCGGGACAACGCAATCAGCCCCAGCATTTT. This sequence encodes CASSVAGQRNQPQHF. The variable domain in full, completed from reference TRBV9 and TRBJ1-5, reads DSGVTQTPKHLITATGQRVTLRCSPRSGDLSVYWYQQSLDQGLQFLIQYYNGEERAKGNILERFSAQQFPDLHSELNLSSLELGDSALYFCASSVAGQRNQPQHFGDGTRLSIL.

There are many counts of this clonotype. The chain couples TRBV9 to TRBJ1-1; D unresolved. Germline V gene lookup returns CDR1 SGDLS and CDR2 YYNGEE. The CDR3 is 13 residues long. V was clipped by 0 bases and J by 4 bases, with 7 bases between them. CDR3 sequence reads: CASSVGPITEAFF. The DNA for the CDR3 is TGTGCCAGCAGCGTAGGTCCGATCACTGAAGCTTTCTTT. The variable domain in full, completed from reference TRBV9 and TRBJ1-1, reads DSGVTQTPKHLITATGQRVTLRCSPRSGDLSVYWYQQSLDQGLQFLIQYYNGEERAKGNILERFSAQQFPDLHSELNLSSLELGDSALYFCASSVGPITEAFFGQGTRLTVV.

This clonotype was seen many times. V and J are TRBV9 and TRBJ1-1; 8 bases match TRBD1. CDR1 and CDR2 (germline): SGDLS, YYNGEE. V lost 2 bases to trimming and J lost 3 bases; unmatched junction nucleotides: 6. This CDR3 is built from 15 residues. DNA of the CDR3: TGTGCCAGCAGCGTTGGACAGGGTTGGGACACTGAAGCTTTCTTT. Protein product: CASSVGQGWDTEAFF. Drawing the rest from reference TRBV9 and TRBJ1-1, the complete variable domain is DSGVTQTPKHLITATGQRVTLRCSPRSGDLSVYWYQQSLDQGLQFLIQYYNGEERAKGNILERFSAQQFPDLHSELNLSSLELGDSALYFCASSVGQGWDTEAFFGQGTRLTVV.

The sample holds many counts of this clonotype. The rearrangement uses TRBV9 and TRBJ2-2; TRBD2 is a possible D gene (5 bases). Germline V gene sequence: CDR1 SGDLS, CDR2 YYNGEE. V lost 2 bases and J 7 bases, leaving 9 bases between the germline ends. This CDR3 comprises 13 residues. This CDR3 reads CASSVEAGGELFF. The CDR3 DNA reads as TGTGCCAGCAGCGTGGAGGCCGGCGGGGAGCTGTTTTTT.

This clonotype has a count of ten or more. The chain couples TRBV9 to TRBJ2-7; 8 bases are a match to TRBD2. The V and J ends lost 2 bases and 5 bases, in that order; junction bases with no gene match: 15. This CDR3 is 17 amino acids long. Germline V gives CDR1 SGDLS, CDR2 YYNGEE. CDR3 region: CASSVPPRGGRGDEQYF. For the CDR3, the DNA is TGTGCCAGCAGCGTCCCCCCCCGCGGGGGGAGGGGAGACGAGCAGTACTTC.